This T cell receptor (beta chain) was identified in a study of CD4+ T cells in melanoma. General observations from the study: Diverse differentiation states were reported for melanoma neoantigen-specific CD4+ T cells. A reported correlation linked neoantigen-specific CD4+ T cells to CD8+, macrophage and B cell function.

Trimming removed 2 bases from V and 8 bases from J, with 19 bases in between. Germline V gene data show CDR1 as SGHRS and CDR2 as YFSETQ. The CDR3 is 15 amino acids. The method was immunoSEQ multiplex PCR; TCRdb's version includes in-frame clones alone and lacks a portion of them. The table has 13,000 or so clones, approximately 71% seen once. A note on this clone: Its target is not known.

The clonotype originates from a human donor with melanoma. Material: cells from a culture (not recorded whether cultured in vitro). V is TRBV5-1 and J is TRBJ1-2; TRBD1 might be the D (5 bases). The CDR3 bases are TGCGCCAGCAGCTTAAGGGGCGGCGCGGGAGAGGGCTACACCTTC. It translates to CASSLRGGAGEGYTF. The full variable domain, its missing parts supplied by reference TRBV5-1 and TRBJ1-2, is KAGVTQTPRYLIKTRGQQVTLSCSPISGHRSVSWYQQTPGQGLQFLFEYFSETQRNKGNFPGRFSGRQFSNSRSEMNVSTLELGDSALYLCASSLRGGAGEGYTFGSGTRLTVV.